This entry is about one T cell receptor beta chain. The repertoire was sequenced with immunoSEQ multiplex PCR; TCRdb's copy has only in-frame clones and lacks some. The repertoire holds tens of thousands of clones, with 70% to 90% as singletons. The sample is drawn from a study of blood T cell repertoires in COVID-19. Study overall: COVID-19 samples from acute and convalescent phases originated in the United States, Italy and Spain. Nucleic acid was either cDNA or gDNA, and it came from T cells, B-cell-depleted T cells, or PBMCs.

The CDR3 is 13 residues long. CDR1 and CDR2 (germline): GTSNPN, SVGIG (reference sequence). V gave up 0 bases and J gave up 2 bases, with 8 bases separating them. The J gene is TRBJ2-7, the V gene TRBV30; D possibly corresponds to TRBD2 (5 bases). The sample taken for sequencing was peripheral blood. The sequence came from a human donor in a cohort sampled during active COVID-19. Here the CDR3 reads CAWSVSLAYEQYF. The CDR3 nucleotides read TGTGCCTGGAGTGTATCACTAGCCTACGAGCAGTACTTC.